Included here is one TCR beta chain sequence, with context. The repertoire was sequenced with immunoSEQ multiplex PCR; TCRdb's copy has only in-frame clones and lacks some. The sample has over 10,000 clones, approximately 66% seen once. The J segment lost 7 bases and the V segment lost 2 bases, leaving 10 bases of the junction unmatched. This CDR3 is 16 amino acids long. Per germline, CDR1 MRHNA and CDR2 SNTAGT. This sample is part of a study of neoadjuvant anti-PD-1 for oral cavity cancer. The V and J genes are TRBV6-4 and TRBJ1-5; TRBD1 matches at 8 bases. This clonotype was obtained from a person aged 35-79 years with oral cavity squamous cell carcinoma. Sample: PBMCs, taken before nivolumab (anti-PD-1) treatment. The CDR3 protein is CASSDPWTGRGQPQHF. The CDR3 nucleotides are TGTGCCAGCAGTGACCCCTGGACAGGGAGGGGGCAGCCCCAGCATTTT.